A single T cell receptor beta chain is shown here with its context. This sample is drawn from a study of blood T cell repertoires in COVID-19. Study at large: From the United States, Italy and Spain came samples of acute and convalescent COVID-19. From T cells, B-cell-depleted T cells, or PBMCs came the material, which was cDNA or gDNA.

Germline V gene sequence: CDR1 SGHDT, CDR2 YYEEEE. J lost 4 bases, V lost 3 bases, and 1 base had no gene match. The length of the CDR3 is 14 residues. Authors' processing steps: Researchers report that nucleated cell counts were estimated from reference gene primer amplification. TCRdb keeps only in-frame clones here, not all; method: immunoSEQ multiplex PCR. V, J and clone size are those of that table, while D and trimming were read from the DNA. Among around 30,000 clones listed, roughly 80% were seen once. This receptor was identified in an elderly woman with acute or convalescent COVID-19. Sequenced input: peripheral blood. The chain uses TRBV5-6 and TRBJ2-7; the match to TRBD2 covers 13 bases. CDR3 sequence: CASSWGLAGYEQYF. The CDR3 DNA reads as TGTGCCAGCAGCTGGGGACTAGCGGGATACGAGCAGTACTTC.